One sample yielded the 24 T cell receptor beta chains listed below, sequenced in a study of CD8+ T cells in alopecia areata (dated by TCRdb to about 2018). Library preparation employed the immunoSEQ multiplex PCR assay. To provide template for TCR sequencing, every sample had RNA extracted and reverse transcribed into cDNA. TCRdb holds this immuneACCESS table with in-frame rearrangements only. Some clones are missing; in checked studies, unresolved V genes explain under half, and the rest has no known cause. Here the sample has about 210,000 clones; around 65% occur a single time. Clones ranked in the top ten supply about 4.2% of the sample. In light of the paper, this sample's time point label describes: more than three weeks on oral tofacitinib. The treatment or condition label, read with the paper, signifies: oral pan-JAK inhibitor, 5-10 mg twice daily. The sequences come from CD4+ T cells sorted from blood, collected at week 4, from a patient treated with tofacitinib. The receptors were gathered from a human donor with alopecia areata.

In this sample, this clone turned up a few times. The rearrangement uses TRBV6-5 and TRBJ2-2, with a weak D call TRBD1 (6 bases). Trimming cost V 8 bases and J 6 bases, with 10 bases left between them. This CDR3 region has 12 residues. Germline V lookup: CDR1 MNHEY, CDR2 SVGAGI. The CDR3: CASLQGPGELFF. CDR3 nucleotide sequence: TGTGCCAGCCTACAGGGACCCGGGGAGCTGTTTTTT.

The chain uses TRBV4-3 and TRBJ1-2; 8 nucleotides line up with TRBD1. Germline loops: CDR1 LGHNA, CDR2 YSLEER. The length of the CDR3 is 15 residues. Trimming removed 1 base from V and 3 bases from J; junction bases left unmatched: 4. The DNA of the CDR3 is TGCGCCAGCAGCCAAGCCAGGGGGCAGGACTATGGCTACACCTTC. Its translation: CASSQARGQDYGYTF.

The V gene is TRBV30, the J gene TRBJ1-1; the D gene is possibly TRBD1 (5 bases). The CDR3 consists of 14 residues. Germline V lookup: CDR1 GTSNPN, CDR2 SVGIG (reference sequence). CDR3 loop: CAWGSRVMNTEAFF. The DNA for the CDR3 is TGTGCTTGGGGGTCCAGGGTCATGAACACTGAAGCTTTCTTT.

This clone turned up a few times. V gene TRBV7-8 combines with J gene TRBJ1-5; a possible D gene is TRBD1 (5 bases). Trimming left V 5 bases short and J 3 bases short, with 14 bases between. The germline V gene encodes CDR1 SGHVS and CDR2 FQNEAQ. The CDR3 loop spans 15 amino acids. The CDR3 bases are TGTGCCAGCAGCCCACGGGGGACCATCAATCAGCCCCAGCATTTT. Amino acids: CASSPRGTINQPQHF.

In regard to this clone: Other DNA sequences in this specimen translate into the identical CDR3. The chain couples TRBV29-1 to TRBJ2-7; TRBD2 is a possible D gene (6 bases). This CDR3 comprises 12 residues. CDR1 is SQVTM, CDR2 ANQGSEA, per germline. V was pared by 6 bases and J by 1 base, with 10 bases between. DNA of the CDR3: TGCAGCGTCGGGACTGCATCCTACGAGCAGTACTTC. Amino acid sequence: CSVGTASYEQYF.

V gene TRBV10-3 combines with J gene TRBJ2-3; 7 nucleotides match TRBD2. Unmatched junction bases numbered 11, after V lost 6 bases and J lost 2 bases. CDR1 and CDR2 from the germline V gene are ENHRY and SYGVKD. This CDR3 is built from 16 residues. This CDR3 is CAISLGAGIVTDTQYF. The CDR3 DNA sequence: TGTGCCATCAGCCTGGGAGCGGGGATTGTCACAGATACGCAGTATTTT.

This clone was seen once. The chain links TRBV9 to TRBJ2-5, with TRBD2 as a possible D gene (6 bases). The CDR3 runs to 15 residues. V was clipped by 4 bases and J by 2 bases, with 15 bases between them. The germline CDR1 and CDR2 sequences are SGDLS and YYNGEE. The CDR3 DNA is TGTGCCAGCAGCCCCTCGGCGGGGCTGCAAGAGACCCAGTACTTC. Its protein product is CASSPSAGLQETQYF.

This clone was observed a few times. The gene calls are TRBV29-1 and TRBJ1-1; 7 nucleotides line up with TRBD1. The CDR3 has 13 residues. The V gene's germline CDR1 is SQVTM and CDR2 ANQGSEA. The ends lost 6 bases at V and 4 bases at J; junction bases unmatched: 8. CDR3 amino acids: CSVQGGLSTEAFF. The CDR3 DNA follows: TGCAGCGTCCAGGGGGGGCTAAGCACTGAAGCTTTCTTT. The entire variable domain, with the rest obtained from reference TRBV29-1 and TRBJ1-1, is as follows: SAVISQKPSRDICQRGTSLTIQCQVDSQVTMMFWYRQQPGQSLTLIATANQGSEATYESGFVIDKFPISRPNLTFSTLTVSNMSPEDSSIYLCSVQGGLSTEAFFGQGTRLTVV.

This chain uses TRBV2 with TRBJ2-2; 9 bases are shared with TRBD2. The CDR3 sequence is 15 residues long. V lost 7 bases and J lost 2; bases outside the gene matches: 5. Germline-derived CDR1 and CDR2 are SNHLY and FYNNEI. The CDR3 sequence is CASKRGAFNTGELFF. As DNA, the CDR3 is TGTGCCAGCAAGCGGGGGGCCTTCAACACCGGGGAGCTGTTTTTT.

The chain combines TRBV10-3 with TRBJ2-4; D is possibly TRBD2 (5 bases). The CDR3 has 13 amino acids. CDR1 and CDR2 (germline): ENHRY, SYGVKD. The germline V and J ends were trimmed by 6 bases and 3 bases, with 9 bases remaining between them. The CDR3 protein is CAIRGEGKNIQYF. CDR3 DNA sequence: TGTGCCATCAGAGGAGAGGGCAAAAACATTCAGTACTTC.

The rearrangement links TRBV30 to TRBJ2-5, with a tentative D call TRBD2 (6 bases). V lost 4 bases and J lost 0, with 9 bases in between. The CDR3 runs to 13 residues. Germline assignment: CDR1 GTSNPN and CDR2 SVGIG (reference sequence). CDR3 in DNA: TGTGCCTGGATCCCGGGGGACCAAGAGACCCAGTACTTC. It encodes CAWIPGDQETQYF. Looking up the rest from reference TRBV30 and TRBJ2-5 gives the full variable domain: SQTIHQWPATLVQPVGSPLSLECTVEGTSNPNLYWYRQAAGRGLQLLFYSVGIGQISSEVPQNLSASRPQDRQFILSSKKLLLSDSGFYLCAWIPGDQETQYFGPGTRLLVL.

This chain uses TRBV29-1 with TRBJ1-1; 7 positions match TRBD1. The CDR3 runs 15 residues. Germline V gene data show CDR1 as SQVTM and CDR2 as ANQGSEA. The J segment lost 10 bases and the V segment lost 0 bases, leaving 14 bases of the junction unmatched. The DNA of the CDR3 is TGCAGCGTTGAAGATCAGAGAAGGGGGCTTAGACGAGCTTTCTTT. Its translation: CSVEDQRRGLRRAFF.

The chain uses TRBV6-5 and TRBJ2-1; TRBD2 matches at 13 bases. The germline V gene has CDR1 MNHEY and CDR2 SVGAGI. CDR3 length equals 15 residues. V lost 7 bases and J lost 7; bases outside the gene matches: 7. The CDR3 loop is CASTEGLAGVNEQFF. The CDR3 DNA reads TGTGCCAGCACCGAAGGACTAGCGGGGGTGAATGAGCAGTTCTTC.

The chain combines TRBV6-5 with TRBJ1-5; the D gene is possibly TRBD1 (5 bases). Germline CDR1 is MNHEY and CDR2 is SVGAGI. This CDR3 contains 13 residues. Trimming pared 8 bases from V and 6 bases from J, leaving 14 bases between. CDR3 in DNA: TGTGCCAGCGGCAGGGTTCGGGGTCAGCCCCAGCATTTT. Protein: CASGRVRGQPQHF.

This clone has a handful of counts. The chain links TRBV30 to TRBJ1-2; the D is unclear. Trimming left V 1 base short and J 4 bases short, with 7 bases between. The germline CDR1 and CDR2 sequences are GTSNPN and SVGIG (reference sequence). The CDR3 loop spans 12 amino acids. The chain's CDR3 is CAWSAGRYGYTF. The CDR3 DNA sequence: TGTGCCTGGAGTGCTGGGCGCTATGGCTACACCTTC. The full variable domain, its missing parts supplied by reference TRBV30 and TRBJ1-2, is SQTIHQWPATLVQPVGSPLSLECTVEGTSNPNLYWYRQAAGRGLQLLFYSVGIGQISSEVPQNLSASRPQDRQFILSSKKLLLSDSGFYLCAWSAGRYGYTFGSGTRLTVV.

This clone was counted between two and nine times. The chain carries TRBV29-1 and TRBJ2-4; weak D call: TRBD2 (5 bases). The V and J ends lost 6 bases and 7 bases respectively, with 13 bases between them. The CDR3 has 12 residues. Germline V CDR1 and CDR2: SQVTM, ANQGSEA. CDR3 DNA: TGCAGCGTAACGGGGATAGGGAACATTCAGTACTTC. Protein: CSVTGIGNIQYF.

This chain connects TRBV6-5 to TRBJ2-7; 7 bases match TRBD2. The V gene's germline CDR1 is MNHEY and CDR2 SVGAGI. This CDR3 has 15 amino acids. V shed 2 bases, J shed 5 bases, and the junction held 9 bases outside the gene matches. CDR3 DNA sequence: TGTGCCAGCAGTTACAGGTGGGGGGGAAGCAACGAGCAGTACTTC. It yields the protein CASSYRWGGSNEQYF.

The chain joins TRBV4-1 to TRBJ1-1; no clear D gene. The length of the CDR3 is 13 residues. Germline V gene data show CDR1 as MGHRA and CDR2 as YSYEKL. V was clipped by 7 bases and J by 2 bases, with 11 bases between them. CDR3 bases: TGCGCCAGCACTCAGTTAATTAACACTGAAGCTTTCTTT. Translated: CASTQLINTEAFF.

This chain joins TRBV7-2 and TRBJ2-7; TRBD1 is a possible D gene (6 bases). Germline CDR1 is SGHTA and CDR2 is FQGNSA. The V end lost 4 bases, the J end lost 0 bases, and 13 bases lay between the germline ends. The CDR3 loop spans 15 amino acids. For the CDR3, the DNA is TGTGCCAGCAGCTACGTACAGGGATCCTCCTACGAGCAGTACTTC. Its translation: CASSYVQGSSYEQYF.

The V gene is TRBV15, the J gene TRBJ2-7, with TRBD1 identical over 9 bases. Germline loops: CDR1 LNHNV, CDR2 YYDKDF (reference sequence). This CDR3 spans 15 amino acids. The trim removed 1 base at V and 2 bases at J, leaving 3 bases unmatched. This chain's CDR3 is CATSRGQGGTYEQYF. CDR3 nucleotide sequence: TGTGCCACCAGCAGAGGACAGGGGGGTACCTACGAGCAGTACTTC.

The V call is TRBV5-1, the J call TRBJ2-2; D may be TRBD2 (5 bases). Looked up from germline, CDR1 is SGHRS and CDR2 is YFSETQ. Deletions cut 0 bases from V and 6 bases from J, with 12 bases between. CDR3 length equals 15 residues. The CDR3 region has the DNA TGCGCCAGCAGCTTGGCAAGGGCGGGCGCCGGGGAGCTGTTTTTT. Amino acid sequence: CASSLARAGAGELFF.

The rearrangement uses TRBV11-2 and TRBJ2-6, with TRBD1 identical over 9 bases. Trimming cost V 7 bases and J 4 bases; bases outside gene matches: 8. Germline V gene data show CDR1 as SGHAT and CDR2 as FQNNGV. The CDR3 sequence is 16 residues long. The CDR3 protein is CASTDRGQAGANVLTF. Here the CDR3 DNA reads TGTGCCAGCACGGACAGGGGACAAGCAGGGGCCAACGTCCTGACTTTC.

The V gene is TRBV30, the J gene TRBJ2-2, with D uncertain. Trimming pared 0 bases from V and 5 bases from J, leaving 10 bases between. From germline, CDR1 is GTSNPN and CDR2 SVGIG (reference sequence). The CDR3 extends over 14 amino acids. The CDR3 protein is CAWSVRVGTGELFF. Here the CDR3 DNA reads TGTGCCTGGAGTGTAAGGGTGGGGACCGGGGAGCTGTTTTTT. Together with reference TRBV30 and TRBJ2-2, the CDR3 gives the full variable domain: SQTIHQWPATLVQPVGSPLSLECTVEGTSNPNLYWYRQAAGRGLQLLFYSVGIGQISSEVPQNLSASRPQDRQFILSSKKLLLSDSGFYLCAWSVRVGTGELFFGEGSRLTVL.

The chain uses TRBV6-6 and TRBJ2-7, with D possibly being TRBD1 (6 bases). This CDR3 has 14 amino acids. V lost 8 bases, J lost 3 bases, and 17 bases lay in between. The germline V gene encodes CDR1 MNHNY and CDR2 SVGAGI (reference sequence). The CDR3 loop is CASLSRDTLYEQYF. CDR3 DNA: TGTGCCAGCCTGTCCCGGGACACCCTCTACGAGCAGTACTTC.